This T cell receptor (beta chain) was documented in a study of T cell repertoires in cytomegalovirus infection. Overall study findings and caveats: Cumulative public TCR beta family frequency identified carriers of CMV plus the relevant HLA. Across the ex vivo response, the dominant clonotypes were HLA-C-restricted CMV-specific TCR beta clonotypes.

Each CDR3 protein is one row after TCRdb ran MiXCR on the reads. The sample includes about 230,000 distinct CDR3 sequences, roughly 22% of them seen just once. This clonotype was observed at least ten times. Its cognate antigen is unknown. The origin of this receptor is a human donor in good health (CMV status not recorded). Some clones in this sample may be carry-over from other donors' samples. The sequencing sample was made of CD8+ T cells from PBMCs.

Written as DNA, the CDR3 is TGTGCCAGCAGCTTATTCCCGGGGAGGAACACTGAAGCTTTCTTT. Amino acid sequence: CASSLFPGRNTEAFF. V and J are TRBV7-2 and TRBJ1-1; D not certain. The CDR3 length is 15 residues. V lost 2 bases and J lost 1, with 11 bases in between. Germline values: CDR1 SGHTA, CDR2 FQGNSA.